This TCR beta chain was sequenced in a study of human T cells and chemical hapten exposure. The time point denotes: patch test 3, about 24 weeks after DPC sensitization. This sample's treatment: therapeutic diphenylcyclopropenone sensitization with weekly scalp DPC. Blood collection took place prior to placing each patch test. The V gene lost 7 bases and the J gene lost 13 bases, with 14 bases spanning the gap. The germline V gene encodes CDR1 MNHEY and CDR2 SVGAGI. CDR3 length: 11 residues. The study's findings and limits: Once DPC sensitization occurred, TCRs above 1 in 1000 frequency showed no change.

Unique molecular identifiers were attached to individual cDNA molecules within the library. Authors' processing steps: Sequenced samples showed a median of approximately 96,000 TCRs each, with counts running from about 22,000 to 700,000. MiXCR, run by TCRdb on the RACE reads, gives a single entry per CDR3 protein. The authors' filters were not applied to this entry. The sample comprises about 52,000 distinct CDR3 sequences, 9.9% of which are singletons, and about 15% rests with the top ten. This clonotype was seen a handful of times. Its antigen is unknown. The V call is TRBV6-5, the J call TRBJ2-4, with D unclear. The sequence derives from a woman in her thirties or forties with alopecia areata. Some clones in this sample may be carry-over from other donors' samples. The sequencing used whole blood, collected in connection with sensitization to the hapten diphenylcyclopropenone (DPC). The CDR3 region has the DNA TGTGCCAGCAACTCACATAGCCCCCAGTACTTC. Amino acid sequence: CASNSHSPQYF.